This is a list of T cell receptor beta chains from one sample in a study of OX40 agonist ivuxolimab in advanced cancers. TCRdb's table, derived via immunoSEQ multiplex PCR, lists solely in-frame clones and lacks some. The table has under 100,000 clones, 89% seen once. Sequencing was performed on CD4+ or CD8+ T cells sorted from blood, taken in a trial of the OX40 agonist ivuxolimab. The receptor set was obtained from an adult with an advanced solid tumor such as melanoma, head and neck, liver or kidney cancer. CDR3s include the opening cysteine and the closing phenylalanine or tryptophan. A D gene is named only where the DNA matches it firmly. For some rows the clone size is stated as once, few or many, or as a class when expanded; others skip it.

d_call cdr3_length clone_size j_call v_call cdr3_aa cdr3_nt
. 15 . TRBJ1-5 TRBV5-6 CASSLGGYSNQPQHF TGTGCCAGCAGCTTGGGGGGGTACAGCAATCAGCCCCAGCATTTT
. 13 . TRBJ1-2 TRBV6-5 CASSYSGGGGYTF TGTGCCAGCAGTTACTCTGGAGGAGGTGGCTACACCTTC
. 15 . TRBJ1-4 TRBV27 CASSRGGAGNEKLFF TGTGCCAGCAGCCGAGGAGGGGCCGGGAATGAAAAACTGTTTTTT
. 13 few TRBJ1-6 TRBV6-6 CASLLRPNSPLHF TGTGCCAGCCTTCTCAGGCCAAATTCACCCCTCCACTTT
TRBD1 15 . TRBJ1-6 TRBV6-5 CASSVTGGENSPLHF TGTGCCAGCAGCGTAACAGGGGGCGAGAATTCACCCCTCCACTTT
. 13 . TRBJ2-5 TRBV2 CASSEFDTAPQYF TGTGCCAGCAGTGAATTTGACACGGCTCCCCAGTACTTC
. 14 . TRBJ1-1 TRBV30 CAWDQGTGDTEAFF TGTGCCTGGGACCAGGGGACGGGGGACACTGAAGCTTTCTTT
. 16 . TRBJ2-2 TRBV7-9 CASSLGATANTGELFF TGTGCCAGCAGCTTAGGAGCGACAGCGAACACCGGGGAGCTGTTTTTT
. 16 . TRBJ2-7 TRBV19 CASSHPRTAPNYEQYF TGTGCCAGTAGTCACCCGCGGACAGCCCCCAACTACGAGCAGTACTTC
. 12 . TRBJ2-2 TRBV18 CASSPTAGELFF TGTGCCAGCTCACCAACCGCCGGGGAGCTGTTTTTT
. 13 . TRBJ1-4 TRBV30 CAWSPLLGEKLFF TGTGCCTGGAGTCCCCTACTGGGTGAAAAACTGTTTTTT
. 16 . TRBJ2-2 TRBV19 CASSQGRTGVTGELFF TGTGCCAGTAGTCAAGGACGGACGGGGGTAACCGGGGAGCTGTTTTTT
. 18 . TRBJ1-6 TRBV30 CAWSREKGPYSYNSPLHF TGTGCCTGGAGTAGAGAAAAGGGACCTTACTCCTATAATTCACCCCTCCACTTT